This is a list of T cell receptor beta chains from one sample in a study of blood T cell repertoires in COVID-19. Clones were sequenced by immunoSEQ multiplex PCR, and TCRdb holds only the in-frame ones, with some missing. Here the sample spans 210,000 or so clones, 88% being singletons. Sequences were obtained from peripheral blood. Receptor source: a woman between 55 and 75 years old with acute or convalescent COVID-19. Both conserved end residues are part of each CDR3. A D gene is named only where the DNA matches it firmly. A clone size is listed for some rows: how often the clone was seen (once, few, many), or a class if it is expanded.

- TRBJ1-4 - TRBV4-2 CASSPALYTTNEKLFF TGTGCCAGCAGCCCTGCCTTGTACACAACTAATGAAAAACTGTTTTTT
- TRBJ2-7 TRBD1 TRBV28 CASSLSGQTYEQYF TGTGCCAGCAGTTTGTCGGGACAGACGTACGAGCAGTACTTC
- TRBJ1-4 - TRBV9 CASSVDGLNEKLFF TGTGCCAGCAGCGTGGACGGACTTAATGAAAAACTGTTTTTT
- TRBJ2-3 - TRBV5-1 CASSSATEIATDTQYF TGCGCCAGCAGCTCTGCGACAGAGATAGCCACAGATACGCAGTATTTT
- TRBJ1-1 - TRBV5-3 CARSLEAVRVANTEAFF TGTGCCAGAAGCTTGGAGGCAGTTCGGGTTGCTAACACTGAAGCTTTCTTT
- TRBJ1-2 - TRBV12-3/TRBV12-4 CASSTGKQLGYTF TGTGCCAGCAGTACAGGGAAACAGTTGGGCTACACCTTC
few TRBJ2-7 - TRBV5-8 CASSLAGSRAYEQYF TGTGCCAGCAGCTTGGCCGGATCGAGGGCCTACGAGCAGTACTTC
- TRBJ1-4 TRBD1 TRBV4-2 CASSPGGRDRAEKLFF TGTGCCAGCAGCCCGGGAGGGAGGGACAGGGCTGAAAAACTGTTTTTT
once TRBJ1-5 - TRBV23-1 CASSQSWGETPSNQPQHF TGCGCCAGCAGTCAATCTTGGGGGGAGACACCTAGCAATCAGCCCCAGCATTTT
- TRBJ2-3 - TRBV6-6 CASSYGQRARTDTQYF TGTGCCAGCAGTTACGGCCAGCGGGCTCGCACAGATACGCAGTATTTT
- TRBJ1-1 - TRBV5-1 CASSLAVGPGGDTEAFF TGCGCCAGCAGCTTGGCGGTAGGGCCCGGCGGGGACACTGAAGCTTTCTTT
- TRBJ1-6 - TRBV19 CASSSRQLSSPLHF TGTGCCAGTAGTAGCCGACAGCTCTCTTCACCCCTCCACTTT
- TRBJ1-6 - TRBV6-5 CASRSGGGGNSPLHF TGTGCCAGCAGGTCGGGGGGGGGAGGGAATTCACCCCTCCACTTT
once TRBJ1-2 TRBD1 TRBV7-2 CASSLISEGARGGYTF TGTGCCAGCAGCTTAATTAGTGAGGGGGCGCGGGGAGGCTACACCTTC
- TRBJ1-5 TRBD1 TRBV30 CAWSRQGGNQPQHF TGTGCCTGGAGTCGCCAGGGGGGCAATCAGCCCCAGCATTTT
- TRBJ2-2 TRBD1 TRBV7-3 CASRSAGTANTGELFF TGTGCCAGCAGAAGTGCCGGGACAGCCAACACCGGGGAGCTGTTTTTT
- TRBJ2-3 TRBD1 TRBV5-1 CATQPGQPTDTQYF TGCGCCACCCAGCCGGGACAGCCCACAGATACGCAGTATTTT
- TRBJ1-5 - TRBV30 CAWSVRSLTNQPQHF TGTGCCTGGAGTGTACGGAGCCTAACGAATCAGCCCCAGCATTTT
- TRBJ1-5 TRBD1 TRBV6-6 CASSETGVSQPQHF TGTGCCAGCAGTGAGACAGGGGTTAGTCAGCCCCAGCATTTT
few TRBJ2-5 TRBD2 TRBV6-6 CASRKQRGMGETQYF TGTGCCAGCAGAAAGCAGCGGGGGATGGGGGAGACCCAGTACTTC
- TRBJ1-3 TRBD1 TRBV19 CASRTGPGNTIYF TGTGCCAGTAGGACAGGGCCTGGAAACACCATATATTTT
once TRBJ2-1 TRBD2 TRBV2 CASSAPGLARGYNEQFF TGTGCCAGCAGTGCCCCGGGACTAGCGAGAGGTTACAATGAGCAGTTCTTC
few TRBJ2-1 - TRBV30 CAWSESAGLYNEQFF TGTGCCTGGAGTGAATCGGCGGGACTCTACAATGAGCAGTTCTTC
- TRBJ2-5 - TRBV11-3 CASSSSGQETQYF TGTGCCAGCAGCTCCTCAGGACAAGAGACCCAGTACTTC
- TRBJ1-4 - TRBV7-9 CASRPLIGSNEKLFF TGTGCCAGCAGGCCTCTTATTGGGAGTAATGAAAAACTGTTTTTT
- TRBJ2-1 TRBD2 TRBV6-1 CASSDLAGVTVYNEQFF TGTGCCAGCAGTGATTTGGCGGGAGTGACGGTATACAATGAGCAGTTCTTC
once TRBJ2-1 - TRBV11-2 CASSYSPETRSNEQFF TGTGCCAGCAGCTATAGTCCGGAAACGCGGAGCAATGAGCAGTTCTTC
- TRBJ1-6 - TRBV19 CASSIDLRWGRIRVHF TGTGCCAGTAGTATAGATCTTCGATGGGGGAGGATAAGGGTCCACTTT
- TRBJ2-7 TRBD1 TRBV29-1 CSVERDTGGGNEQYF TGCAGCGTTGAAAGGGACACAGGGGGCGGAAACGAGCAGTACTTC
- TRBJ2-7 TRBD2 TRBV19 CASSILAGAYEQYF TGTGCCAGTAGTATCCTAGCGGGGGCCTACGAGCAGTACTTC
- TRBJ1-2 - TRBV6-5 CASSQTRGVSGGYTF TGTGCCAGCAGCCAAACTCGGGGAGTATCGGGTGGCTACACCTTC
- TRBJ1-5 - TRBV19 CASSTDYRKPGGQPQHF TGTGCCAGTAGTACCGATTACAGGAAACCCGGGGGTCAGCCCCAGCATTTT
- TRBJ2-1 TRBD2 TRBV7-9 CASSLGGRGGRSVDEQFF TGTGCCAGCAGCTTAGGCGGCCGAGGCGGGAGAAGTGTGGATGAGCAGTTCTTC
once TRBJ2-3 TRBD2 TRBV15 CATSRGLGQETQYF TGTGCCACCAGCAGGGGACTAGGTCAGGAGACGCAGTATTTT
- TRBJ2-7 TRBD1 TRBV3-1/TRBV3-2 CASSPSRDRAYEQYF TGTGCCAGCAGCCCAAGCCGGGACAGGGCCTACGAGCAGTACTTC
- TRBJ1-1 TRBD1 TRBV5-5 CASSLYGTAEAFF TGTGCCAGCAGCTTGTATGGGACAGCTGAAGCTTTCTTT
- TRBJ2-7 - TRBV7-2 CASSFRFSYGEQYF TGTGCCAGCAGCTTCCGGTTTAGCTACGGGGAGCAGTACTTC
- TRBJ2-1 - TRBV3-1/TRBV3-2 CASSLSSYNEQFF TGTGCCAGCAGCCTGAGCTCCTACAATGAGCAGTTCTTC
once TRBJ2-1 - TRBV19 CASSMTSRNEQFF TGTGCCAGTAGTATGACTAGTCGAAATGAGCAGTTCTTC
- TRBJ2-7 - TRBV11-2 CASSLNRGLGSSYEQYF TGTGCCAGCAGCTTAAATAGGGGACTTGGGAGCTCCTACGAGCAGTACTTC
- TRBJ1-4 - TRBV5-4 CASSRTNEKLFF TGTGCCAGCAGCCGGACAAATGAAAAACTGTTTTTT
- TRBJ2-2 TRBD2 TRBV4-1 CASSLGLARRNTGELFF TGCGCCAGCAGCCTGGGACTAGCGAGAAGGAACACCGGGGAGCTGTTTTTT
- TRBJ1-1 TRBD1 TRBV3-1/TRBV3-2 CASSEQGRTEAFF TGTGCCAGCAGCGAACAGGGGCGTACTGAAGCTTTCTTT
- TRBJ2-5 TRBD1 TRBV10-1 CASSEGGTGATQETQYF TGCGCCAGCAGTGAGGGGGGGACAGGGGCGACACAAGAGACCCAGTACTTC
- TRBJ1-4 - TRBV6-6 CASSPGAEKLFF TGTGCCAGCAGCCCCGGTGCAGAAAAACTGTTTTTT
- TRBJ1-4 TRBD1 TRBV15 CATSRDTPGTGEKLFF TGTGCCACCAGCAGAGATACCCCCGGGACAGGTGAAAAACTGTTTTTT